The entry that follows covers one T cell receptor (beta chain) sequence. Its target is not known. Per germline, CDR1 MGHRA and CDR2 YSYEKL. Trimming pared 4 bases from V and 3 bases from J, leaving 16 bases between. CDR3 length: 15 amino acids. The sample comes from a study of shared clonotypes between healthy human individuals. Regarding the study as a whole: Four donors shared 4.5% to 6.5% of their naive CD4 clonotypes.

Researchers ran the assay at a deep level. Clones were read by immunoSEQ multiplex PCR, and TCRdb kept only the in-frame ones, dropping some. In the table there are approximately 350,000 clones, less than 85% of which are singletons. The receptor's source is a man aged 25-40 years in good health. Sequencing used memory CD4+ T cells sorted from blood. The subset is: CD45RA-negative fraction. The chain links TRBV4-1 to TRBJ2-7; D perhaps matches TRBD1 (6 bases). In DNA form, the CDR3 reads TGCGCCAGCAGCCTCAACAGGGCCTTGATCTACGAGCAGTACTTC. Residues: CASSLNRALIYEQYF.